The 14 T cell receptor beta chains presented below share a single source sample, sequenced in a study of cytomegalovirus exposure and HLA in healthy donors. Some clones are missing from TCRdb's copy, which holds only in-frame ones; the method was immunoSEQ multiplex PCR. Among about 150,000 clones listed, about 82% were seen once. The sample was PBMCs. The receptors were gathered from a human donor in good health.

This chain links TRBV9 with TRBJ1-1; no firm D call. Germline CDR1 SGDLS, CDR2 YYNGEE. There are 15 residues in the CDR3. Trimming shortened V by 6 bases and J by 0 bases, and 15 bases separated the two germline ends. The CDR3: CASTPGGVMNTEAFF. The CDR3 nucleotides read TGTGCCAGCACACCCGGCGGAGTCATGAACACTGAAGCTTTCTTT.

J is TRBJ1-5 and V is TRBV19; no firm D call. The V end was cut by 2 bases, the J end by 3 bases, with 11 bases between. Germline V lookup: CDR1 LNHDA, CDR2 SQIVND (reference sequence). The CDR3 consists of 15 residues. This chain's CDR3 is CASSILVGSNQPQHF. The DNA of the CDR3 is TGTGCCAGTAGTATACTCGTCGGGTCCAATCAGCCCCAGCATTTT. Combining the CDR3 with reference TRBV19 and TRBJ1-5 gives the whole variable domain DGGITQSPKYLFRKEGQNVTLSCEQNLNHDAMYWYRQDPGQGLRLIYYSQIVNDFQKGDIAEGYSVSREKKESFPLTVTSAQKNPTAFYLCASSILVGSNQPQHFGDGTRLSIL.

For this clone: This same CDR3 is encoded by further DNA sequences in the sample. The chain couples TRBV29-1 to TRBJ2-7; TRBD2 agrees at 8 bases. CDR3 length equals 13 residues. Germline assignment: CDR1 SQVTM and CDR2 ANQGSEA. After removal of 7 bases from V and 0 bases from J, the junction contained 5 bases not matched to a gene. CDR3 protein: CSACGRFSYEQYF. The CDR3 nucleotides read TGCAGCGCATGCGGGAGGTTCTCCTACGAGCAGTACTTC.

The rearrangement links TRBV2 to TRBJ2-1, with 9 bases lining up with TRBD1. Germline V gene lookup returns CDR1 SNHLY and CDR2 FYNNEI. V was pared by 2 bases and J by 9 bases, with 5 bases of the junction left unmatched. This CDR3 has 14 residues. CDR3 sequence: CASSEWDRAVEQFF. CDR3 bases: TGTGCCAGCAGTGAATGGGACAGGGCGGTTGAGCAGTTCTTC. The full variable domain, completed using reference TRBV2 and TRBJ2-1, is EPEVTQTPSHQVTQMGQEVILRCVPISNHLYFYWYRQILGQKVEFLVSFYNNEISEKSEIFDDQFSVERPDGSNFTLKIRSTKLEDSAMYFCASSEWDRAVEQFFGPGTRLTVL.

The V and J genes are TRBV27 and TRBJ1-2; tentatively, D is TRBD1 (6 bases). V shed 3 bases and J shed 1 base, with 9 bases lying between them. The CDR3 is 14 amino acids. Germline CDR1 reads MNHEY; CDR2 reads SMNVEV (reference sequence). CDR3 nucleotide sequence: TGTGCCAGCAGTTTGTCCAGGGGTAACTATGGCTACACCTTC. It specifies CASSLSRGNYGYTF.

The V and J genes are TRBV30 and TRBJ1-5, with D perhaps matching TRBD1 (5 bases). Germline CDR1 reads GTSNPN; CDR2 reads SVGIG (reference sequence). Between the trimmed V and J ends, which lost 5 bases and 5 bases, there was a span of 13 bases. The CDR3 spans 13 residues. CDR3 bases: TGTGCCTGGTCCTTGGGGGAGGATCAGCCCCAGCATTTT. Translated: CAWSLGEDQPQHF.

The rearrangement joins TRBV28 to TRBJ2-7; TRBD1 aligns across 8 bases. The CDR3 has 15 amino acids. CDR1 MDHEN and CDR2 SYDVKM come from the germline V gene. V shed 4 bases and J 4 bases; nucleotides not matched to a gene: 9. The chain's CDR3 is CASSSFRTGRYEQYF. The CDR3 DNA sequence: TGTGCCAGCAGTTCGTTTAGGACAGGGAGATACGAGCAGTACTTC.

This clone was picked up one time. The V and J genes are TRBV5-8 and TRBJ2-3; 7 bases align to TRBD2. Germline V gene lookup returns CDR1 SGHTS and CDR2 YDEGEE. Germline trimming cut 1 base from V and 5 bases from J; bases unmatched to any gene: 16. The CDR3 contains 18 residues. The CDR3 coding sequence is TGTGCCAGCAGCTTGCCCCCGGGAGGCAGGGTTTTCATAGATACGCAGTATTTT. Protein sequence: CASSLPPGGRVFIDTQYF. Combining the CDR3 with reference TRBV5-8 and TRBJ2-3 gives the whole variable domain EAGVTQSPTHLIKTRGQQATLRCSPISGHTSVYWYQQALGLGLQFLLWYDEGEERNRGNFPPRFSGRQFPNYSSELNVNALELEDSALYLCASSLPPGGRVFIDTQYFGPGTRLTVL.

J is TRBJ2-1 and V is TRBV11-3; D may be TRBD2 (5 bases). CDR1 and CDR2 (germline): SGHNT, YENEEA. The CDR3 runs 15 residues. Trimming stripped 3 bases from V and 8 bases from J, with 17 bases between. The CDR3 here is CASSFGKLGWDEQFF. DNA of the CDR3: TGTGCCAGCAGCTTCGGGAAGCTGGGATGGGATGAGCAGTTCTTC.

This clone was counted once. The chain recombines TRBV4-1 with TRBJ1-1; D unclear. Germline CDR1 MGHRA, CDR2 YSYEKL. There are 14 residues in the CDR3. Trimming took off 1 base at V and 4 bases at J, with 10 bases between the two ends. The CDR3 DNA is TGCGCCAGCAGCCAAGTCAGGTTCGGCACTGAAGCTTTCTTT. Protein: CASSQVRFGTEAFF.

The rearrangement uses TRBV20-1 and TRBJ1-1; D remains ambiguous. The CDR3 runs 11 residues. The germline V gene has CDR1 DFQATT and CDR2 SNEGSKA (reference sequence). The V and J ends lost 5 bases and 10 bases respectively, with 14 bases between them. CDR3 protein: CSALAPAAAFF. The DNA for the CDR3 is TGCAGTGCTCTAGCCCCGGCTGCAGCTTTCTTT.

The V call is TRBV5-1, the J call TRBJ1-2, with 8 bases aligning to TRBD1. Trimming cost V 5 bases and J 3 bases; bases outside gene matches: 6. The CDR3 runs 14 residues. The germline V gene encodes CDR1 SGHRS and CDR2 YFSETQ. The CDR3 DNA is TGCGCCAGCAGTCTGGACAGGGCGGACTATGGCTACACCTTC. It codes for CASSLDRADYGYTF.

The chain is built from TRBV9 and TRBJ1-3, with TRBD1 as a possible D gene (6 bases). Germline V gene sequence: CDR1 SGDLS, CDR2 YYNGEE. V was clipped by 5 bases and J by 3 bases, with 15 bases between them. CDR3 length: 15 amino acids. The CDR3 bases are TGTGCCAGCAGTTGGGGGCCAGGCGGTGGAAACACCATATATTTT. Protein product: CASSWGPGGGNTIYF.

This clone was observed a few times. The chain combines TRBV19 with TRBJ2-7; D remains unclear. This CDR3 spans 13 amino acids. Per the germline V gene, CDR1 is LNHDA and CDR2 is SQIVND (reference sequence). The V end lost 3 bases, the J end lost 3 bases, and 9 bases lay between the germline ends. In nucleotides, the CDR3 is TGTGCCAGTAGTATTTGGTCGGGCTACGAGCAGTACTTC. Protein: CASSIWSGYEQYF.